Included here is one T cell receptor (beta chain) sequence, with context. The trim removed 5 bases at V and 5 bases at J, leaving 8 bases unmatched. Germline V gene sequence: CDR1 LNHDA, CDR2 SQIVND (reference sequence). The CDR3 spans 15 residues. The authors' processing: Reference gene primer amplification gave estimated nucleated cell counts. Clones were sequenced by immunoSEQ multiplex PCR, and TCRdb holds only the in-frame ones, with some missing. Clonal size and the V and J genes are those of that table, whereas D and trimming came from the DNA. The sample has around 60,000 clones; 72% are singletons. This sample stems from a study of blood T cell repertoires in COVID-19.

The chain is built from TRBV19 and TRBJ1-1; 10 bases fit TRBD1. This clonotype was obtained from a woman in her seventies with COVID-19, enrolled during active disease. Specimen: peripheral blood. This chain's CDR3 is CASSGTGEGWTEAFF. The CDR3 nucleotides are TGTGCCAGTAGTGGGACAGGGGAAGGATGGACTGAAGCTTTCTTT.